The 6 T cell receptor beta chains presented below share a single source sample, sequenced in a study of post-analysis software for immune sequencing data. Regarding the study as a whole: Controls had lower frequencies than patients of about 5 TRBV segments, which included TRBV5-6, TRBV5-1 and TRBV20-1.

Unique molecular identifiers featured in each of the TCR beta cDNA libraries. TCRdb reprocessed the PCR reads via MiXCR and lists one record per CDR3 protein. Seen here are about 430,000 distinct CDR3 sequences, roughly 40% observed once, and the top ten hold about 8%. No antigens are known for them. The material sequenced was blood. These receptors were obtained from a girl aged 2-10 years with multiple sclerosis.

This clonotype was counted only a few times. V and J are TRBV28 and TRBJ2-7; D may match TRBD1 or TRBD2 (5 bases each). Germline loops: CDR1 MDHEN, CDR2 SYDVKM. V lost 4 bases and J 5 bases, leaving 21 bases between the germline ends. This CDR3 contains 16 residues. The CDR3 reads CASSWDKVGAPNEQYF. For the CDR3, the DNA is TGTGCCAGCAGTTGGGATAAGGTCGGGGCACCAAACGAGCAGTACTTC.

The chain is built from TRBV6-5 and TRBJ2-1; 12 positions match TRBD2. The junction had 11 bases not matched to a gene; V was cut back by 0 bases and J by 5 bases. Germline V gene sequence: CDR1 MNHEY, CDR2 SVGAGI. This CDR3 has 19 residues. CDR3 sequence: CASSYSRASGRAGDNEQFF. CDR3 DNA: TGTGCCAGCAGTTACTCGAGGGCTAGCGGGAGGGCCGGGGACAATGAGCAGTTCTTC.

The chain is built from TRBV9 and TRBJ2-3; no definite D call. The CDR3 is 15 amino acids. The V end lost 3 bases, the J end lost 2 bases, and 13 bases lay between the germline ends. The germline V gene has CDR1 SGDLS and CDR2 YYNGEE. DNA of the CDR3: TGTGCCAGCAGCGCTGCCCCGGGCCCCACAGATACGCAGTATTTT. It encodes CASSAAPGPTDTQYF.

V gene TRBV24-1 combines with J gene TRBJ2-2, with TRBD1 matching over 7 bases. The length of the CDR3 is 16 residues. Germline assignment: CDR1 KGHDR and CDR2 SFDVKD. Germline trimming cut 7 bases from V and 2 bases from J; bases unmatched to any gene: 9. CDR3 sequence reads: CATSADRATNTGELFF. CDR3 DNA: TGTGCCACCAGCGCAGACAGGGCTACTAACACCGGGGAGCTGTTTTTT.

The chain combines TRBV12-3 or TRBV12-4 with TRBJ1-6, with 7 nucleotides matching TRBD1. This CDR3 region has 14 residues. V was pared by 3 bases and J by 9 bases, with 5 bases of the junction left unmatched. The CDR3 coding sequence is TGTGCCAGCAGTTTCGGGTCAGGGGGTTCACCCCTCCACTTT. Its translation is CASSFGSGGSPLHF.

The chain has TRBV20-1 and TRBJ2-1, with TRBD2 matching over 8 bases. Germline lookup yields CDR1 DFQATT and CDR2 SNEGSKA (reference sequence). Trimming removed 3 bases from V and 7 bases from J; junction bases left unmatched: 14. The CDR3 contains 16 residues. The CDR3 loop reads CSASLRTSTSSNEQFF. CDR3 DNA sequence: TGCAGTGCTAGTCTCCGGACTAGCACATCTTCGAATGAGCAGTTCTTC.